This paragraph reports one T cell receptor beta chain. The data were taken from a study of blood T cell repertoires in COVID-19. At the level of the study: Sites across the United States, Italy and Spain contributed samples from acute and convalescent COVID-19.

Two negative PCRs, clearance, or symptom resolution characterized the recovered Cohort 3 donors. Sequencing was performed with immunoSEQ multiplex PCR; in TCRdb, only in-frame clones are kept and a portion is missing. The sample consists of some 270,000 clones, approximately 83% of them appearing once. The material sequenced was PBMCs or T cells enriched from blood (not recorded which). This clonotype was sampled from a woman aged 30 to 39 who had recovered from COVID-19.

The CDR3 nucleotides are TGTGCCAGCAGTGATGGCAAGGGGGAGACCCAGTACTTC. Translating it yields CASSDGKGETQYF. The chain uses TRBV25-1 and TRBJ2-5; TRBD1 might be the D (5 bases). CDR3 length equals 13 residues. Germline V CDR1 and CDR2: MGHDK, SYGVNS. Trimming pared 3 bases from V and 5 bases from J, leaving 10 bases between.